The 3 T cell receptor beta chains presented below share a single source sample, sequenced in a study of identical twins. TCRdb independently ran MiXCR on the 5' RACE reads; one entry per CDR3 protein. Of some 250,000 distinct CDR3 sequences listed, approximately 12% were seen once; the top ten hold about 3.9%. These data also formed part of another study, on yellow fever vaccine responses in identical twins.

The sequenced sample was memory (CD45RO+) T cells sorted from blood. Receptor source: a woman under 30 in good health.

The CDR3 DNA sequence: TGTGCCAGCAGCCCGTCTAGCGGGAGGGCCAAAGATACGCAGTATTTT. Its translation is CASSPSSGRAKDTQYF. The chain combines TRBV14 with TRBJ2-3; 12 bases match TRBD2. Germline V CDR1 and CDR2: SGHDN, FVKESK. The CDR3 has 16 amino acids. With 4 bases clipped from V and 5 bases from J, the junction kept 7 bases outside the gene matches.

Regarding this clonotype: The conserved final phenylalanine or tryptophan is absent from the CDR3, which likely points to a read error. V gene TRBV20-1 combines with J gene TRBJ2-1; 10 nucleotides align to TRBD2. Unmatched junction bases numbered 5, after V lost 5 bases and J lost 7 bases. This CDR3 contains 13 residues. Germline lookup yields CDR1 DFQATT and CDR2 SNEGSKA (reference sequence). The CDR3: CSAGLAALNEQFS. The CDR3 DNA reads TGCAGTGCTGGACTAGCGGCCTTGAATGAGCAGTTCTCC.

V and J are TRBV12-3 or TRBV12-4 and TRBJ2-1; D perhaps matches TRBD2 (5 bases). This CDR3 has 14 amino acids. V lost 6 bases, J lost 9 bases, and 18 bases lay in between. The CDR3 spells CASSWVGRGGEQFF. The CDR3 coding sequence is TGTGCCAGCAGCTGGGTTGGCCGTGGAGGTGAGCAGTTCTTC.